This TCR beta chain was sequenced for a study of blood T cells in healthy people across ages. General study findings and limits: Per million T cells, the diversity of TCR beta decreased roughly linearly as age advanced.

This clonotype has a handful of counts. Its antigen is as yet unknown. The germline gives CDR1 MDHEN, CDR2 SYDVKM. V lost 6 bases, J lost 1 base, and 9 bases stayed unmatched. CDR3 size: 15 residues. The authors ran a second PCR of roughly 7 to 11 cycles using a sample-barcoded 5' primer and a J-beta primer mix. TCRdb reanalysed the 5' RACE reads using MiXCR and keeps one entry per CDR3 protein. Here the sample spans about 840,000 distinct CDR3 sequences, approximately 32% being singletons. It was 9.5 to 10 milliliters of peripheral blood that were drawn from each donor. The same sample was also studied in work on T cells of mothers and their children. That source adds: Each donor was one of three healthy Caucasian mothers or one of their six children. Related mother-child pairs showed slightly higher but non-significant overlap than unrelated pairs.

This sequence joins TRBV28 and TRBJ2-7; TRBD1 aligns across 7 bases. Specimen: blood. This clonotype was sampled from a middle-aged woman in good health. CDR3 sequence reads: CASSGTEWVSYEQYF. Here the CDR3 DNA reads TGTGCCAGCAGCGGGACAGAGTGGGTTTCCTACGAGCAGTACTTC.